These 25 T cell receptor beta chains came from one sample sequenced in a study of blood T cell repertoires in COVID-19 (dated by TCRdb to the early 2020s). The library was prepared using the immunoSEQ multiplex PCR assay. TCRdb took this table from immuneACCESS and kept in-frame rearrangements with V and J called. Such tables lack part of the clones; where checked against another copy, unresolved V genes explain under half of the gap, and the rest is unexplained. This sample holds about 180,000 clones; approximately 83% were observed only once. The leading ten clones occupy about 7% of the sample. The sequenced material came from peripheral blood. The receptors come from a woman aged 40-49 years with COVID-19, enrolled during active disease.

The chain employs TRBV18 and TRBJ2-5, with TRBD2 identical over 13 bases. V gave up 5 bases and J gave up 5 bases; unmatched junction bases: 8. The CDR3 is 16 residues long. From germline, CDR1 is KGHSH and CDR2 LQKENI. The CDR3 coding sequence is TGTGCCAGCTCATCAAGGACTAGCGGGAGTGGTGAGACCCAGTACTTC. Encoded protein: CASSSRTSGSGETQYF.

The rearrangement joins TRBV6-5 to TRBJ1-1; TRBD1 agrees at 9 bases. CDR1 MNHEY and CDR2 SVGAGI come from the germline V gene. This CDR3 spans 14 amino acids. V lost 5 bases and J lost 4; bases outside the gene matches: 5. The CDR3 region has the DNA TGTGCCAGCAGTCTCGACAGGGGGGCCACTGAAGCTTTCTTT. Its protein product is CASSLDRGATEAFF.

This clone was found once. V usage is TRBV18 and J usage is TRBJ2-7, with D tentatively TRBD2 (5 bases). Germline values: CDR1 KGHSH, CDR2 LQKENI. This CDR3 region has 14 residues. V gave up 2 bases and J gave up 2 bases, with 10 bases separating them. The CDR3 region is CASSPGGLTYEQYF. The DNA of the CDR3 is TGTGCCAGCTCACCAGGAGGCCTAACCTACGAGCAGTACTTC.

This clone was picked up a small number of times. J is TRBJ2-7 and V is TRBV18; TRBD2 matches at 7 bases. This CDR3 has 16 residues. In germline, CDR1 is KGHSH, CDR2 LQKENI. V dropped 6 bases and J dropped 3; count of bases not matched to a gene: 14. CDR3 sequence: CASSREPRGGGYEQYF. In DNA form, the CDR3 reads TGTGCCAGCTCCCGCGAACCTCGTGGGGGGGGCTACGAGCAGTACTTC.

The J gene is TRBJ1-1, the V gene TRBV5-5; perhaps TRBD1 as D (6 bases). The germline V and J ends were trimmed by 4 bases and 3 bases, with 19 bases remaining between them. Germline CDR1 SGHKS, CDR2 YYEKEE (reference sequence). This CDR3 comprises 16 residues. CDR3 DNA: TGTGCCAGCAGCCCCGGGACACGCCGCTGGTACACTGAAGCTTTCTTT. It is translated as CASSPGTRRWYTEAFF.

Points on this clone: At one of its ends the junction is not consistent with the germline gene, which may arise from a read error. This chain uses TRBV24-1 with TRBJ2-2, with TRBD1 matching 9 bases. CDR1 KGHDR and CDR2 SFDVKD come from the germline V gene. The CDR3 is 13 residues long. DNA of the CDR3: TGTGCCACCGGGACAGGGAACATCGGGGAGCTGTTTTTT. Encoded protein: CATGTGNIGELFF.

The V call is TRBV5-1, the J call TRBJ1-6, with 7 bases lining up with TRBD1. Germline V lookup: CDR1 SGHRS, CDR2 YFSETQ. The CDR3 length is 15 residues. V gave up 4 bases and J gave up 4 bases; unmatched junction bases: 5. CDR3 residues: CASSEGTDYNSPLHF. CDR3 DNA sequence: TGCGCCAGCAGCGAAGGGACAGATTATAATTCACCCCTCCACTTT. The whole variable domain, filled in from reference TRBV5-1 and TRBJ1-6, reads KAGVTQTPRYLIKTRGQQVTLSCSPISGHRSVSWYQQTPGQGLQFLFEYFSETQRNKGNFPGRFSGRQFSNSRSEMNVSTLELGDSALYLCASSEGTDYNSPLHFGNGTRLTVT.

The genes are TRBV4-1 and TRBJ1-2; D gene unclear. The CDR3 is made up of 15 amino acids. Germline loops: CDR1 MGHRA, CDR2 YSYEKL. V lost 1 base and J 5 bases, leaving 14 bases between the germline ends. The CDR3 DNA sequence: TGCGCCAGCAGCCAAGTTCCAGGCCCGTTTTATGGCTACACCTTC. It yields the protein CASSQVPGPFYGYTF.

In its sample, this clone was seen once. The junction and the germline gene differ at one end; a read error may be behind it. This chain uses TRBV11-3 with TRBJ2-7, with D hard to call. Germline CDR1 SGHNT, CDR2 YENEEA. This CDR3 is built from 13 residues. The CDR3 reads CASSMGLLYERYF. The CDR3 DNA reads as TGTGCCAGCAGCATGGGTCTCCTCTACGAGCGGTACTTC.

This clone was counted once. The chain uses TRBV6-4 and TRBJ2-3, with 16 bases aligning to TRBD2. This CDR3 is built from 15 residues. CDR1 is MRHNA and CDR2 is SNTAGT in the germline V gene. With 4 bases clipped from V and 6 bases from J, the junction kept 1 base outside the gene matches. The CDR3 DNA reads as TGTGCCAGCAGTGCGGGACTAGCGGGGGGGGATACGCAGTATTTT. This gives the protein CASSAGLAGGDTQYF.

The genes are TRBV27 and TRBJ1-4; 7 bases align to TRBD1. With 8 bases clipped from V and 8 bases from J, the junction kept 5 bases outside the gene matches. CDR3 length: 12 amino acids. Germline V gives CDR1 MNHEY, CDR2 SMNVEV (reference sequence). For the CDR3, the DNA is TGTGCCAGCCGACAGGGTAAAGAAAAACTGTTTTTT. Residues: CASRQGKEKLFF.

The genes are TRBV2 and TRBJ2-3; 11 nucleotides match TRBD2. Germline trimming cut 6 bases from V and 1 base from J; bases unmatched to any gene: 3. Germline V gives CDR1 SNHLY, CDR2 FYNNEI. The CDR3 loop spans 15 amino acids. CDR3 DNA sequence: TGTGCCAGCAGCGGACTAGCGGGCCGCACAGATACGCAGTATTTT. Encoded protein: CASSGLAGRTDTQYF.

This clone was observed once. The chain carries TRBV7-9 and TRBJ2-2; the match to TRBD1 covers 9 bases. The germline V gene encodes CDR1 SEHNR and CDR2 FQNEAQ (reference sequence). CDR3 length: 13 residues. CDR3 loop: CGWTGANTGELFF. In DNA form, the CDR3 reads TGTGGGTGGACAGGGGCGAACACCGGGGAGCTGTTTTTT. Using reference TRBV7-9 and TRBJ2-2 for the parts outside the CDR3, the full variable domain is DTGVSQNPRHKITKRGQNVTFRCDPISEHNRLYWYRQTLGQGPEFLTYFQNEAQLEKSRLLSDRFSAERPKGSFSTLEIQRTEQGDSAMYLCGWTGANTGELFFGEGSRLTVL.

This chain joins TRBV11-2 and TRBJ1-1; D is perhaps TRBD1 (6 bases). This CDR3 comprises 14 residues. Germline loops: CDR1 SGHAT, CDR2 FQNNGV. The germline V and J ends were trimmed by 4 bases and 0 bases, with 9 bases remaining between them. The CDR3 region is CASSSTGLNTEAFF. The CDR3, as DNA: TGTGCCAGCAGCTCCACAGGGTTGAACACTGAAGCTTTCTTT.

The V and J genes are TRBV15 and TRBJ1-2, with unresolved D. The CDR3 sequence is 13 residues long. Looked up from germline, CDR1 is LNHNV and CDR2 is YYDKDF (reference sequence). Trimming removed 0 bases at V and 4 bases at J, with 6 bases between. The CDR3 nucleotides are TGTGCCACCAGCAGAGATCTAAGCTATGGCTACACCTTC. Encoded protein: CATSRDLSYGYTF.

This chain joins TRBV29-1 and TRBJ2-7, with 14 bases identical to TRBD2. In germline, CDR1 is SQVTM, CDR2 ANQGSEA. This CDR3 is 14 amino acids long. Unmatched junction bases numbered 6, after V lost 4 bases and J lost 7 bases. The CDR3 protein is CSVAGLAGAGEQYF. The CDR3 DNA sequence: TGCAGCGTTGCGGGACTAGCGGGAGCGGGGGAGCAGTACTTC.

V gene TRBV28 combines with J gene TRBJ2-5; D might be TRBD1 (6 bases). Trimming took off 5 bases at V and 4 bases at J, with 14 bases between the two ends. The CDR3 length is 14 residues. Germline V gene lookup returns CDR1 MDHEN and CDR2 SYDVKM. The CDR3, as DNA: TGTGCCAGCAGTCGTACAGGGATAGGAGAGACCCAGTACTTC. This codes for CASSRTGIGETQYF.

V and J are TRBV27 and TRBJ2-7; 9 positions agree with TRBD2. The CDR3 is made up of 14 amino acids. Germline-derived CDR1 and CDR2 are MNHEY and SMNVEV (reference sequence). The V gene end was trimmed by 3 bases and the J gene end by 4 bases; junction bases not matched to a gene: 4. The CDR3 region has the DNA TGTGCCAGCAGTTTGACTAGCGGATCATACGAGCAGTACTTC. Translating gives CASSLTSGSYEQYF.

The chain carries TRBV3-1 (or the pseudogene TRBV3-2) and TRBJ2-5; 8 positions match TRBD2. The CDR3 sequence is 15 residues long. The J segment lost 4 bases and the V segment lost 4 bases, leaving 8 bases of the junction unmatched. CDR1 and CDR2 (germline): LGHDT, YNNKEL (reference sequence). In DNA form, the CDR3 reads TGTGCCAGCAGCCGCCGGGGGGGACGGGGAGAGACCCAGTACTTC. Residues: CASSRRGGRGETQYF.

The J gene is TRBJ1-2, the V gene TRBV28; D may be TRBD1 (5 bases). Trimming pared 8 bases from V and 0 bases from J, leaving 16 bases between. CDR1 MDHEN and CDR2 SYDVKM come from the germline V gene. This CDR3 is 15 amino acids long. For the CDR3, the DNA is TGTGCCAGCCTGTCCCTGGGGCAGCCTAACTATGGCTACACCTTC. It yields the protein CASLSLGQPNYGYTF.

CDR3 DNA: TGTGCCAGCAGGGACAGGGGGCTTTTAATTTCCTACGAGCAGTACTTC. It specifies CASRDRGLLISYEQYF. The chain couples TRBV2 to TRBJ2-7, with 11 nucleotides matching TRBD1. V lost 6 bases to trimming and J lost 1 base; unmatched junction nucleotides: 8. The germline gives CDR1 SNHLY, CDR2 FYNNEI. This CDR3 spans 16 amino acids.

V and J are TRBV18 and TRBJ1-2; 9 bases align to TRBD1. This CDR3 is 16 amino acids long. Unmatched junction bases numbered 9, after V lost 1 base and J lost 6 bases. The V gene's germline CDR1 is KGHSH and CDR2 LQKENI. CDR3 bases: TGTGCCAGCTCACCACGGGGACAGGGTCCACTCAATGGCTACACCTTC. Amino acids: CASSPRGQGPLNGYTF.

V is TRBV19 and J is TRBJ2-7, with a possible D match to TRBD1 (6 bases). V lost 6 bases, J lost 5 bases, and 17 bases lay in between. The V gene's germline CDR1 is LNHDA and CDR2 SQIVND (reference sequence). There are 14 residues in the CDR3. CDR3 in amino acids: CASSRQGSIHEQYF. The CDR3 coding sequence is TGTGCCAGTAGCCGCCAGGGGAGCATCCACGAGCAGTACTTC. Supplemented by reference TRBV19 and TRBJ2-7, the full variable domain reads DGGITQSPKYLFRKEGQNVTLSCEQNLNHDAMYWYRQDPGQGLRLIYYSQIVNDFQKGDIAEGYSVSREKKESFPLTVTSAQKNPTAFYLCASSRQGSIHEQYFGPGTRLTVT.

The chain couples TRBV27 to TRBJ2-5, with TRBD2 identical over 15 bases. J gave up 5 bases and V 6 bases, and 10 bases lay outside the gene matches. CDR1 is MNHEY and CDR2 is SMNVEV in the germline V gene (reference sequence). The CDR3 loop spans 17 amino acids. CDR3 bases: TGTGCCAGCAGGAGAGGACTAGCGGGAGGGCCGAGGGAGACCCAGTACTTC. Protein sequence: CASRRGLAGGPRETQYF.

The chain recombines TRBV27 with TRBJ2-7, with 8 bases lining up with TRBD2. Unmatched junction bases numbered 5, after V lost 2 bases and J lost 11 bases. Germline CDR1 reads MNHEY; CDR2 reads SMNVEV (reference sequence). This CDR3 spans 12 amino acids. This chain's CDR3 is CASSLNRREEYF. As DNA, the CDR3 is TGTGCCAGCAGTTTAAATAGGCGGGAGGAGTACTTC.